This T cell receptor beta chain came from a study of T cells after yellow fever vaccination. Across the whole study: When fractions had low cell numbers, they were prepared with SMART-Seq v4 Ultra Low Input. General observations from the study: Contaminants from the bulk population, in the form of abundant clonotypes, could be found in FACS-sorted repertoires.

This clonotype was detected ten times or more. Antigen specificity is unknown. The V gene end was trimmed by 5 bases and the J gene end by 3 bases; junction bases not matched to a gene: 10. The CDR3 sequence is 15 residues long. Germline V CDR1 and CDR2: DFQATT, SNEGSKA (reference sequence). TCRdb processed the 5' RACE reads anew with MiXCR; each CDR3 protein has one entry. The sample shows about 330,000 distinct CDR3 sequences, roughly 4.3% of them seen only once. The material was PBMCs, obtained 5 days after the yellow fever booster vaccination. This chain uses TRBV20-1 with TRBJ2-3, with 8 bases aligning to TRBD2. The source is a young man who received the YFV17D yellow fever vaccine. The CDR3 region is CSAHSAGGGTDTQYF. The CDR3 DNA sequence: TGCAGTGCTCATTCTGCGGGGGGAGGAACAGATACGCAGTATTTT.